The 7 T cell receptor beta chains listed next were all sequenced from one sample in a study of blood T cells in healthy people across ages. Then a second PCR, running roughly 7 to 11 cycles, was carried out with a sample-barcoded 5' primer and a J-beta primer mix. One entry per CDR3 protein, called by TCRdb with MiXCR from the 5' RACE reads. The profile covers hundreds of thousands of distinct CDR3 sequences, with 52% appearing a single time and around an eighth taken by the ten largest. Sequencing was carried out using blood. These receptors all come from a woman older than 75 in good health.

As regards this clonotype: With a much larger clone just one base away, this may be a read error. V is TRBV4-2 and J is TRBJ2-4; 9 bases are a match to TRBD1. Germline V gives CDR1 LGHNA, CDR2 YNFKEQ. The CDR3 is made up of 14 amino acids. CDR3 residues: CVSSQDGTGSIQYF. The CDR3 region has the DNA TGTGTCAGCAGCCAGGACGGGACAGGGAGCATTCAGTACTTC.

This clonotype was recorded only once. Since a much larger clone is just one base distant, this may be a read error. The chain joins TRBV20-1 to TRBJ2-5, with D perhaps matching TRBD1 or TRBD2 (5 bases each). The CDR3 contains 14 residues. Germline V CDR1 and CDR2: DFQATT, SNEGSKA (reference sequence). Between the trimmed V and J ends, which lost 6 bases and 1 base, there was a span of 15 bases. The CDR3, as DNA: TGCAGTGCCTCACGGGGCACGGGCCAAGAGACCCAGTACTTC. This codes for CSASRGTGQETQYF.

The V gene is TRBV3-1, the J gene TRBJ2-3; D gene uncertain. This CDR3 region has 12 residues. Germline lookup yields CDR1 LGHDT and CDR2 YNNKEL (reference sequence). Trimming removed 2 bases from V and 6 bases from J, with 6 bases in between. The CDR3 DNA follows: TGTGCCAGCAGCCAATCGGGTGATACGCAGTATTTT. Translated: CASSQSGDTQYF.

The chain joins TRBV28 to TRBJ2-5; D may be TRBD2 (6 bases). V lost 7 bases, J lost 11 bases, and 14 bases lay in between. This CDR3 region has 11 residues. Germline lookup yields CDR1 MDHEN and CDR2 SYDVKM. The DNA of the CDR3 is TGTGCCAGCACCTGGGGCCGGGAGCAGTACTTC. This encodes CASTWGREQYF.

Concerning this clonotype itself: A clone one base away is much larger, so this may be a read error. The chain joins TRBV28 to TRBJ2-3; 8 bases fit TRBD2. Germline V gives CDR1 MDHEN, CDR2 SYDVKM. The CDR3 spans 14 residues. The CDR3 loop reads CASIRGGLPDSQYF. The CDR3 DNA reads TGTGCCAGCATCCGCGGGGGGCTCCCAGATTCGCAGTATTTT.

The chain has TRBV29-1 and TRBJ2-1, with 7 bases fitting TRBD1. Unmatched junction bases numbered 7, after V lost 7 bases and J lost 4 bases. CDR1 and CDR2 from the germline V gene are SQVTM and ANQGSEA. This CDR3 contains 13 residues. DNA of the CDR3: TGCAGCGGGGGGACAGCCACATACAATGAGCAGTTCTTC. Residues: CSGGTATYNEQFF.

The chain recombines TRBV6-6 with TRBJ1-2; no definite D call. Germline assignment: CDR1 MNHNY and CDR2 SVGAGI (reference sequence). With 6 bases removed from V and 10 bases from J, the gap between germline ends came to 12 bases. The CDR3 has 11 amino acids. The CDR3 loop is CASRSGGDYTF. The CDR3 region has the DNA TGTGCCAGCAGATCCGGAGGAGACTACACCTTC.